These T cell receptor beta chains were read from a single sample in a study of T cell responses to AZD1222 COVID-19 vaccine. TCRdb's copy holds only in-frame clones and misses some; the assay was immunoSEQ multiplex PCR. Among about 170,000 clones listed, about nine tenths were seen once. Source: peripheral blood, taken on day 0 of AZD1222 vaccination. These receptors were taken from an adult in good health. The CDR3 runs from the conserved cysteine through the conserved F or W. D genes are given only for firm matches. Clone size appears in some rows only: once, few, many, or a class for an expanded clone.

TRBJ2-7 | TRBV6-2/TRBV6-3 | - | TRBD1 | CASSSPRQGGRSEQYF | TGTGCCAGCAGTTCCCCCCGACAGGGGGGAAGATCCGAGCAGTACTTC
TRBJ1-5 | TRBV19 | - | - | CASTPLVGGNQPQHF | TGTGCCAGTACCCCTTTGGTAGGGGGAAATCAGCCCCAGCATTTT
TRBJ1-6 | TRBV19 | - | TRBD1 | CASNLQGTYNSPLHF | TGTGCCAGTAACCTACAGGGGACCTATAATTCACCCCTCCACTTT
TRBJ2-7 | TRBV9 | - | TRBD2 | CASSVGAGESYEQYF | TGTGCCAGCAGCGTAGGAGCGGGGGAGTCCTACGAGCAGTACTTC
TRBJ1-1 | TRBV6-1 | - | - | CASSERGNTEAFF | TGTGCCAGCAGTGAACGAGGGAACACTGAAGCTTTCTTT
TRBJ1-6 | TRBV18 | few | - | CASSRGGSSYNSPLHF | TGTGCCAGCTCACGGGGCGGGAGCTCCTATAATTCACCCCTCCACTTT
TRBJ2-1 | TRBV7-9 | - | - | CASSPPRSLSSYNEQFF | TGTGCCAGCAGCCCCCCCAGGAGCCTCAGCTCCTACAATGAGCAGTTCTTC
TRBJ1-6 | TRBV28 | - | TRBD1 | CASSSPGGGAFGSPLHF | TGTGCCAGCAGTTCCCCCGGAGGGGGCGCTTTCGGATCACCCCTCCACTTT
TRBJ2-1 | TRBV5-4 | few | - | CASSLDSRLREEQFF | TGTGCCAGCAGCTTGGACTCCCGGCTCAGGGAGGAGCAGTTCTTC
TRBJ1-6 | TRBV12-3/TRBV12-4 | - | - | CASNQGRRAPLHF | TGTGCCAGTAATCAAGGGAGGCGGGCACCCCTCCACTTT
TRBJ2-2 | TRBV19 | - | TRBD1 | CASLGTGINTGELFF | TGTGCCAGCCTTGGGACAGGGATAAACACCGGGGAGCTGTTTTTT
TRBJ1-2 | TRBV4-2 | once | - | CASTPDRGSGYTF | TGTGCCAGCACCCCAGATAGAGGTAGTGGCTACACCTTC
TRBJ2-7 | TRBV24-1 | - | TRBD1 | CAVRDRGYEQYF | TGTGCCGTACGGGACAGAGGATACGAGCAGTACTTC
TRBJ2-7 | TRBV10-3 | - | - | CAISGRTEFYEQYF | TGTGCCATCAGTGGGCGGACAGAGTTCTACGAGCAGTACTTC
TRBJ1-2 | TRBV5-4 | - | TRBD1 | CASSLAGGGGYTF | TGTGCCAGCAGCTTGGCAGGGGGCGGAGGCTACACCTTC
TRBJ2-7 | TRBV18 | - | - | CASSPNEGGEQYF | TGTGCCAGCTCACCAAACGAAGGTGGCGAGCAGTACTTC
TRBJ2-2 | TRBV7-6 | - | TRBD2 | CASSLVLAGDTGELFF | TGTGCCAGCAGCTTAGTCCTAGCGGGGGACACCGGGGAGCTGTTTTTT
TRBJ1-2 | TRBV4-2 | - | TRBD1 | CASSQDLGQGARGYTF | TGTGCCAGCAGCCAAGATCTTGGACAGGGGGCTCGTGGCTACACCTTC
TRBJ2-2 | TRBV9 | once | TRBD1 | CASSVTGTANTGELFF | TGTGCCAGCAGCGTCACAGGGACAGCGAACACCGGGGAGCTGTTTTTT
TRBJ2-5 | TRBV18 | once | - | CASSPGRYQETQYF | TGTGCCAGCTCACCAGGGCGGTACCAAGAGACCCAGTACTTC
TRBJ2-3 | TRBV6-2/TRBV6-3 | few | TRBD2 | CASSYPLAGAFTDTQYF | TGTGCCAGCAGTTATCCACTAGCGGGGGCCTTCACAGATACGCAGTATTTT
TRBJ1-1 | TRBV2 | - | - | CASSEALQNTEAFF | TGTGCCAGCAGTGAAGCGCTTCAGAACACTGAAGCTTTCTTT
TRBJ2-7 | TRBV7-8 | few | TRBD1 | CASSPYGQDYEQYF | TGTGCCAGCAGCCCCTACGGACAGGACTACGAGCAGTACTTC
TRBJ2-3 | TRBV30 | - | - | CAWRGNWGGGTDTQYF | TGTGCCTGGAGGGGAAATTGGGGGGGCGGCACAGATACGCAGTATTTT
TRBJ2-2 | TRBV29-1 | few | TRBD1 | CSVGRTGVTGELFF | TGCAGCGTTGGGAGGACAGGGGTCACCGGGGAGCTGTTTTTT
TRBJ2-7 | TRBV11-2 | - | - | CASSLDQQTYEQYF | TGTGCCAGCAGCTTAGATCAACAGACCTACGAGCAGTACTTC
TRBJ1-6 | TRBV3-1/TRBV3-2 | - | - | CASRPGRTPLHF | TGTGCCAGCAGACCAGGGAGGACACCCCTCCACTTT
TRBJ1-6 | TRBV16 | - | - | CASSQSPRAYNSPLHF | TGTGCCAGCAGCCAATCACCCCGAGCTTATAATTCACCCCTCCACTTT